These 14 T cell receptor beta chains were all obtained from the same sample, sequenced in a study of T cells in Graves' hyperthyroidism and ophthalmopathy. RNA transcripts were the template for amplifying TCR beta CDR3 regions. Carried out on the TCR CDR3, a first-round RT-PCR used the HTBI primer set. Each CDR3 protein gets one entry after TCRdb re-called the multiplex PCR reads with MiXCR. The repertoire holds around 240,000 distinct CDR3 sequences, less than 20% seen once, with about 29% in the top ten. Sequencing input: blood. These receptors were obtained from a woman aged 18-29 years with Graves' ophthalmopathy.

This clonotype was detected many times. V usage is TRBV18 and J usage is TRBJ2-6, with 9 bases lining up with TRBD1. The CDR3 loop spans 18 amino acids. Germline CDR1 is KGHSH and CDR2 is LQKENI. The J segment lost 0 bases and the V segment lost 4 bases, leaving 7 bases of the junction unmatched. The DNA of the CDR3 is TGTGCCAGCTCACGGGGACAGGGTAAGAACTCTGGGGCCAACGTCCTGACTTTC. Translating it yields CASSRGQGKNSGANVLTF.

The chain couples TRBV3-1 to TRBJ2-2; D is perhaps TRBD1 (6 bases). From germline, CDR1 is LGHDT and CDR2 YNNKEL (reference sequence). CDR3 length equals 18 residues. V lost 1 base and J 6 bases, leaving 21 bases between the germline ends. CDR3 in DNA: TGTGCCAGCAGCCAAGTAACGTTCACAGGGTCGGTGGCCGGGGAGCTGTTTTTT. Its protein is CASSQVTFTGSVAGELFF. The full variable domain, completed using reference TRBV3-1 and TRBJ2-2, is DTAVSQTPKYLVTQMGNDKSIKCEQNLGHDTMYWYKQDSKKFLKIMFSYNNKELIINETVPNRFSPKSPDKAHLNLHINSLELGDSAVYFCASSQVTFTGSVAGELFFGEGSRLTVL.

This clonotype was counted ten times or more. This chain connects TRBV11-3 to TRBJ2-1; possible D gene TRBD2, 6 bases. V was shortened by 1 base and J by 13 bases, with 20 bases between the two germline ends. This CDR3 is 15 amino acids long. Germline CDR1 SGHNT, CDR2 YENEEA. The CDR3: CASSLAWGGDPSQFF. CDR3 DNA sequence: TGTGCCAGCAGCTTAGCGTGGGGCGGGGACCCTTCACAGTTCTTC.

This clonotype was detected many times. The chain employs TRBV12-3 or TRBV12-4 and TRBJ2-7, with a possible D match to TRBD2 (7 bases). Trimming shortened V by 1 base and J by 4 bases, and 17 bases separated the two germline ends. This CDR3 region has 16 residues. The CDR3 spells CASSLGGGGSGYEQYF. The DNA for the CDR3 is TGTGCCAGCAGTTTAGGCGGGGGCGGGAGCGGGTACGAGCAGTACTTC.

This clonotype appeared many times. V gene TRBV2 combines with J gene TRBJ2-2; D is undetermined. V shed 6 bases and J shed 4 bases, with 18 bases lying between them. The germline gives CDR1 SNHLY, CDR2 FYNNEI. The CDR3 sequence is 16 residues long. CDR3 amino acids: CASSLSGQRVTGELFF. The CDR3 DNA follows: TGTGCCAGCAGCCTATCCGGGCAGCGAGTCACCGGGGAGCTGTTTTTT.

This clonotype showed up many times. CDR3 DNA: TGTGCCAGCGGGACATGGGGTTTGGATGAGCAGTTCTTC. Its protein is CASGTWGLDEQFF. This sequence joins TRBV3-1 and TRBJ2-1; TRBD1 might be the D (6 bases). Germline lookup yields CDR1 LGHDT and CDR2 YNNKEL (reference sequence). The CDR3 runs 13 residues. Trimming removed 8 bases from V and 8 bases from J, with 16 bases in between.

The chain combines TRBV10-2 with TRBJ2-7, with TRBD2 identical over 16 bases. V lost 7 bases to trimming and J lost 4 bases; unmatched junction nucleotides: 10. The CDR3 extends over 17 amino acids. Germline loops: CDR1 WSHSY, CDR2 SAAADI. CDR3 region: CASTLNPGLAGGYEQYF. The CDR3 DNA is TGCGCCAGCACCCTGAACCCGGGACTAGCGGGAGGGTACGAGCAGTACTTC.

In this sample, this clonotype turned up many times. This chain links TRBV24-1 with TRBJ2-2, with 7 bases aligning to TRBD2. Germline V CDR1 and CDR2: KGHDR, SFDVKD. The CDR3 runs 14 residues. V shed 5 bases, J shed 1 base, and the junction held 0 bases outside the gene matches. As DNA, the CDR3 is TGTGCCACCAGTGCTAGCGGGAACACCGGGGAGCTGTTTTTT. Protein sequence: CATSASGNTGELFF.

This clonotype was seen repeatedly, ten times or more. The chain is built from TRBV4-3 and TRBJ1-1, with D unresolved. The V gene lost 0 bases and the J gene lost 4 bases, with 15 bases spanning the gap. There are 16 residues in the CDR3. Germline CDR1 reads LGHNA; CDR2 reads YSLEER. The CDR3 reads CASSQDRGGVGTEAFF. In DNA form, the CDR3 reads TGCGCCAGCAGCCAAGATCGCGGTGGGGTGGGCACTGAAGCTTTCTTT.

This clonotype was recorded many times. V and J are TRBV28 and TRBJ1-5; TRBD1 matches at 8 bases. CDR3 length: 16 amino acids. J was trimmed by 2 bases and V by 3 bases; bases with no gene match: 6. CDR1 and CDR2 (germline): MDHEN, SYDVKM. CDR3 nucleotide sequence: TGTGCCAGCAGTTTCTGGGGGACAGGAGGCAATCAGCCCCAGCATTTT. This gives the protein CASSFWGTGGNQPQHF.

This clonotype was seen repeatedly, ten times or more. The chain carries TRBV28 and TRBJ1-5; D call uncertain. The CDR3 sequence is 11 residues long. Germline V gene lookup returns CDR1 MDHEN and CDR2 SYDVKM. V lost 1 base and J 13 bases, leaving 8 bases between the germline ends. The CDR3: CASSLLGAQHF. The CDR3 nucleotides read TGTGCCAGCAGTTTATTGGGAGCACAGCATTTT.

This clonotype was observed at least ten times. The J gene is TRBJ2-3, the V gene TRBV5-1, with D possibly matching TRBD2 (6 bases). Trimming shortened V by 3 bases and J by 6 bases, and 14 bases separated the two germline ends. Per germline, CDR1 SGHRS and CDR2 YFSETQ. The CDR3 consists of 14 residues. CDR3 loop: CASSSEGRVDTQYF. For the CDR3, the DNA is TGCGCCAGCAGCTCGGAGGGAAGGGTGGATACGCAGTATTTT.

This clonotype has a count of ten or more. The CDR3 protein is CASSRTPGVGETQYF. The CDR3 nucleotides read TGCGCCAGCAGCCGGACTCCGGGGGTGGGAGAGACCCAGTACTTC. The chain has TRBV4-1 and TRBJ2-5; D might be TRBD2 (6 bases). Germline lookup yields CDR1 MGHRA and CDR2 YSYEKL. The CDR3 has 15 amino acids. Trimming removed 4 bases from V and 4 bases from J, with 16 bases in between.

This rearrangement joins TRBV9 to TRBJ1-2, with D possibly TRBD1 on 6 matching bases. This CDR3 contains 14 residues. Germline V gene data show CDR1 as SGDLS and CDR2 as YYNGEE. V was cut by 4 bases and J by 3 bases, with 13 bases left in between. CDR3 nucleotide sequence: TGTGCCAGCAGCCCGGGACAAGTGGACTATGGCTACACCTTC. This encodes CASSPGQVDYGYTF.